The 20 T cell receptor beta chains presented below share a single source sample, sequenced in a study of T cells after yellow fever vaccination. TCRdb re-derived calls from the 5' RACE reads in MiXCR, one entry per CDR3 protein. This sample carries some 340,000 distinct CDR3 sequences, approximately 12% of them seen once, and the ten largest clones take about 3.5%. The sequences come from CD4+ T cells sorted from PBMCs, collected 45 days after the yellow fever booster vaccination. The receptors here all came from a man in his late teens or twenties who received the YFV17D yellow fever vaccine.

This clonotype was observed a handful of times. This chain links TRBV30 with TRBJ1-5; 8 nucleotides align to TRBD1. This CDR3 contains 15 residues. The V gene end was trimmed by 0 bases and the J gene end by 2 bases; junction bases not matched to a gene: 3. Looked up from germline, CDR1 is GTSNPN and CDR2 is SVGIG (reference sequence). This CDR3 reads CAWSVGQGGNQPQHF. The CDR3, as DNA: TGTGCCTGGAGTGTAGGACAGGGAGGCAATCAGCCCCAGCATTTT.

V gene TRBV7-3 combines with J gene TRBJ1-1; D gene unclear. Germline CDR1 and CDR2: SGHTA and FQGTGA. The CDR3 extends over 13 amino acids. The V and J ends lost 0 bases and 8 bases respectively, with 10 bases between them. The CDR3 spells CASSLTWRSEAFF. The CDR3 nucleotides read TGTGCCAGCAGCTTAACGTGGAGGTCCGAAGCTTTCTTT. The entire variable domain, with the rest obtained from reference TRBV7-3 and TRBJ1-1, is as follows: GAGVSQTPSNKVTEKGKYVELRCDPISGHTALYWYRQSLGQGPEFLIYFQGTGAADDSGLPNDRFFAVRPEGSVSTLKIQRTERGDSAVYLCASSLTWRSEAFFGQGTRLTVV.

The chain uses TRBV7-2 and TRBJ2-1; D not certain. Deletions cut 5 bases from V and 9 bases from J, with 11 bases between. Germline CDR1 is SGHTA and CDR2 is FQGNSA. This CDR3 contains 12 residues. CDR3 sequence reads: CASSISGSEQFF. The DNA of the CDR3 is TGTGCCAGCAGCATATCGGGTAGTGAGCAGTTCTTC. The entire variable domain, with the rest obtained from reference TRBV7-2 and TRBJ2-1, is as follows: GAGVSQSPSNKVTEKGKDVELRCDPISGHTALYWYRQSLGQGLEFLIYFQGNSAPDKSGLPSDRFSAERTGGSVSTLTIQRTQQEDSAVYLCASSISGSEQFFGPGTRLTVL.

The genes are TRBV11-2 and TRBJ2-7; D gene ambiguous. V was trimmed by 5 bases and J by 6 bases, leaving 14 bases between them. Germline V gene sequence: CDR1 SGHAT, CDR2 FQNNGV. The CDR3 runs to 13 residues. The CDR3: CASSPSLSGEQYV. The CDR3 region has the DNA TGTGCCAGCAGCCCTTCTCTTTCCGGCGAGCAGTACGTC.

This clonotype has a handful of counts. The chain recombines TRBV27 with TRBJ2-7; 11 positions agree with TRBD1. The J segment lost 4 bases and the V segment lost 3 bases, leaving 5 bases of the junction unmatched. Germline CDR1 reads MNHEY; CDR2 reads SMNVEV (reference sequence). The length of the CDR3 is 15 residues. In DNA, the CDR3 is TGTGCCAGCAGTTTCCTCGGACAGGGGGCTTACGAGCAGTACTTC. Amino acids: CASSFLGQGAYEQYF.

There are a few counts of this clonotype. Its ends do not fully match the called genes, so a read error is possible. The chain is built from TRBV20-1 and TRBJ1-4; tentatively, D is TRBD1 (5 bases). The CDR3 spans 12 residues. Germline values: CDR1 DFQATT, CDR2 SNEGSKA (reference sequence). The CDR3 loop reads CSAARQNEKLFF. DNA of the CDR3: TGCAGTGCTGCACGACAGAATGAAAAACTTTTTTTT.

The V call is TRBV15, the J call TRBJ2-5, with a tentative D call TRBD2 (5 bases). The CDR3 contains 15 residues. The ends were cut back, 5 bases at V and 2 bases at J, with 15 bases in the middle. CDR1 is LNHNV, CDR2 YYDKDF, per germline (reference sequence). CDR3 DNA sequence: TGTGCCACCAGCTCTCCGGGGAAGGGTCAAGAGACCCAGTACTTC. Residues: CATSSPGKGQETQYF.

This clonotype showed up just a few times. The V gene is TRBV4-2, the J gene TRBJ2-2; the match to TRBD2 covers 8 bases. The germline gives CDR1 LGHNA, CDR2 YNFKEQ. The CDR3 extends over 15 amino acids. Trimming cost V 5 bases and J 1 base; bases outside gene matches: 3. CDR3 DNA: TGTGCCAGCAGCGCAGCGGGGGAGAACACCGGGGAGCTGTTTTTT. Its translation is CASSAAGENTGELFF.

The rearrangement uses TRBV20-1 and TRBJ1-2; the match to TRBD1 covers 10 bases. The CDR3 runs to 16 residues. From germline, CDR1 is DFQATT and CDR2 SNEGSKA (reference sequence). With 4 bases clipped from V and 3 bases from J, the junction kept 11 bases outside the gene matches. As DNA, the CDR3 is TGCAGTGCTACAGGCGACAGGGGGCGAACCTACTATGGCTACACCTTC. Translating gives CSATGDRGRTYYGYTF.

This clonotype occurred a few times. The rearrangement joins TRBV6-5 to TRBJ2-5; the D is unclear. The germline gives CDR1 MNHEY, CDR2 SVGAGI. The CDR3 length is 12 residues. The V gene lost 6 bases and the J gene lost 5 bases, with 10 bases spanning the gap. CDR3 in amino acids: CASRDTVETQYF. CDR3 DNA sequence: TGTGCCAGCAGAGATACAGTGGAGACCCAGTACTTC.

The sample holds many counts of this clonotype. The J gene is TRBJ2-7, the V gene TRBV12-3 or TRBV12-4, with TRBD1 matching over 8 bases. The CDR3 is 12 residues long. V trimming: 8 bases; J trimming: 12 bases; junction bases outside the gene matches: 12. The DNA of the CDR3 is TGTGCCAGCGGGTGGACAGGGATGAATTGGTACTTC. Its translation: CASGWTGMNWYF.

In its sample, this clonotype was seen many times. The V gene is TRBV4-1, the J gene TRBJ1-2; D uncertain. CDR1 and CDR2 from the germline V gene are MGHRA and YSYEKL. The V and J ends lost 0 bases and 4 bases respectively, with 9 bases between them. This CDR3 comprises 14 residues. The CDR3 DNA is TGCGCCAGCAGCCAAGAGGCAGCACCCTATGGCTACACCTTC. Protein: CASSQEAAPYGYTF.

The chain uses TRBV5-1 and TRBJ2-2; unclear D gene. There are 17 residues in the CDR3. Germline CDR1 is SGHRS and CDR2 is YFSETQ. V gave up 0 bases and J gave up 6 bases, with 18 bases separating them. The CDR3 is CASSLASSGFNAGELFF. CDR3 DNA: TGCGCCAGCAGCTTGGCATCATCAGGTTTCAACGCCGGGGAGCTGTTTTTT. Full variable domain (remainder filled in from reference TRBV5-1 and TRBJ2-2): KAGVTQTPRYLIKTRGQQVTLSCSPISGHRSVSWYQQTPGQGLQFLFEYFSETQRNKGNFPGRFSGRQFSNSRSEMNVSTLELGDSALYLCASSLASSGFNAGELFFGEGSRLTVL.

This clonotype was seen a few times. Here the CDR3 DNA reads TGTGCCAGCAGCTTACCATCAGGGTCCGGGGAGCTGTTTTTT. Its translation is CASSLPSGSGELFF. The genes are TRBV7-2 and TRBJ2-2; D might be TRBD1 (5 bases). The CDR3 contains 14 residues. Germline loops: CDR1 SGHTA, CDR2 FQGNSA. The germline V and J ends were trimmed by 2 bases and 6 bases, with 10 bases remaining between them.

This clonotype was counted only a few times. The rearrangement joins TRBV19 to TRBJ2-7; TRBD1 aligns across 12 bases. This CDR3 contains 15 residues. Germline trimming cut 5 bases from V and 3 bases from J; bases unmatched to any gene: 5. Germline lookup yields CDR1 LNHDA and CDR2 SQIVND (reference sequence). For the CDR3, the DNA is TGTGCCAGTAGTTTCCGGGACAGGGGGCTCTACGAGCAGTACTTC. Its protein is CASSFRDRGLYEQYF. The full variable domain, with the rest looked up from reference TRBV19 and TRBJ2-7, is DGGITQSPKYLFRKEGQNVTLSCEQNLNHDAMYWYRQDPGQGLRLIYYSQIVNDFQKGDIAEGYSVSREKKESFPLTVTSAQKNPTAFYLCASSFRDRGLYEQYFGPGTRLTVT.

V is TRBV6-2 or TRBV6-3 and J is TRBJ2-5, with TRBD1 identical over 7 bases. From germline, CDR1 is MNHEY and CDR2 SVGEGT. The J segment lost 5 bases and the V segment lost 4 bases, leaving 4 bases of the junction unmatched. This CDR3 contains 13 residues. CDR3 nucleotides: TGTGCCAGCAGTTTAACAGGGGCCGAGACCCAGTACTTC. Amino acid sequence: CASSLTGAETQYF.

This clonotype has a handful of counts. V usage is TRBV6-5 and J usage is TRBJ2-7, with a possible D match to TRBD1 (6 bases). The V end was cut by 6 bases, the J end by 0 bases, with 15 bases between. The CDR3 is 15 amino acids. Looked up from germline, CDR1 is MNHEY and CDR2 is SVGAGI. CDR3: CASSRNRDPSYEQYF. The CDR3 DNA is TGTGCCAGCAGCCGAAACAGGGATCCCTCCTACGAGCAGTACTTC.

This clonotype was recorded a few times. This chain connects TRBV6-5 to TRBJ1-5; TRBD1 is a possible D gene (6 bases). The CDR3 has 18 residues. Germline V lookup: CDR1 MNHEY, CDR2 SVGAGI. Trimming took off 5 bases at V and 4 bases at J, with 24 bases between the two ends. The DNA of the CDR3 is TGTGCCAGCAGTGCGACTTACAGGGCCGGGGGGTATAATCAGCCCCAGCATTTT. Translated, it gives CASSATYRAGGYNQPQHF.

This clonotype has ten or more counts. V usage is TRBV12-3 or TRBV12-4 and J usage is TRBJ2-1, with D unresolved. The CDR3 length is 15 residues. V shed 7 bases and J shed 4 bases, with 17 bases lying between them. The CDR3 sequence is CASMLHPPTYNEQFF. CDR3 nucleotides: TGTGCCAGCATGCTACACCCGCCGACTTACAATGAGCAGTTCTTC.

This clonotype was picked up many times. The genes are TRBV5-4 and TRBJ2-5, with 7 bases aligning to TRBD2. V dropped 4 bases and J dropped 7; count of bases not matched to a gene: 10. Germline-derived CDR1 and CDR2 are SGHNT and YYREEE (reference sequence). CDR3 length: 14 residues. CDR3 DNA: TGTGCCAGCAGCCCCTCCAGCGGGGAGGGGACCCAGTACTTC. The encoded protein is CASSPSSGEGTQYF.